This T cell receptor beta chain originates from a study of OX40 agonist ivuxolimab in advanced cancers. CDR3 length: 15 amino acids. V lost 5 bases to trimming and J lost 6 bases; unmatched junction nucleotides: 8. Germline CDR1 reads LNHNV; CDR2 reads YYDKDF (reference sequence). Generated by immunoSEQ multiplex PCR, the TCRdb table keeps only in-frame clones and is missing some. The sample shows tens of thousands of clones, around 86% of them seen only once. The TCR sequence derives from an adult with an advanced solid tumor such as melanoma, head and neck, liver or kidney cancer. The sample here was CD4+ or CD8+ T cells sorted from blood, taken in a trial of the OX40 agonist ivuxolimab. The gene calls are TRBV15 and TRBJ2-7; TRBD2 matches 12 bases. In DNA, the CDR3 is TGTGCCACCAGCTTACGACTAGCGGGAGCGGGCGAGCAGTACTTC. Its protein product is CATSLRLAGAGEQYF.